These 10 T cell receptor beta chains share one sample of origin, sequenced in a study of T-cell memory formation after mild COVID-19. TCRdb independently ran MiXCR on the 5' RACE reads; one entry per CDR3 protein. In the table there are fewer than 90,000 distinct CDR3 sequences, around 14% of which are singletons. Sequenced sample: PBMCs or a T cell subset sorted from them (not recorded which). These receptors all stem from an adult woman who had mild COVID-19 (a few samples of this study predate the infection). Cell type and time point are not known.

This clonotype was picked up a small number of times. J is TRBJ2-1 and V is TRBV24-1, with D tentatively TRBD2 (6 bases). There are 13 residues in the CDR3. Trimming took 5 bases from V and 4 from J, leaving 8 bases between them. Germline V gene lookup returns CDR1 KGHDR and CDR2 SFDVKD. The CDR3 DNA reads TGTGCCACCAGTGTGGGACTTTACAATGAGCAGTTCTTC. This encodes CATSVGLYNEQFF.

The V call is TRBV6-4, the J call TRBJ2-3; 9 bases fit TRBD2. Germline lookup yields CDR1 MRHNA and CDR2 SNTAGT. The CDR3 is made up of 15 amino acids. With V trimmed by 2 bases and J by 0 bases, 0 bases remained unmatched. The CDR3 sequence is CASSDGTSSTDTQYF. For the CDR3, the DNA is TGTGCCAGCAGTGACGGGACTAGCAGCACAGATACGCAGTATTTT.

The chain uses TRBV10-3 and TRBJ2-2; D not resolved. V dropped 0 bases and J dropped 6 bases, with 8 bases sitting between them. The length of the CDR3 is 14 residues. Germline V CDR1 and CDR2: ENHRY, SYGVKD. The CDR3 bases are TGTGCCATCAGTGAGTCGGCGGTCGCCGGGGAGCTGTTTTTT. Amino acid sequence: CAISESAVAGELFF.

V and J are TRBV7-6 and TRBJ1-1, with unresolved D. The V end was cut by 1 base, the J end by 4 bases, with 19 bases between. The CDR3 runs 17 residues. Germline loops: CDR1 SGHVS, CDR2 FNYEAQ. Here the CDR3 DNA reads TGTGCCAGCAGCTTAGATAAAGGACGGGTTTACTCCACTGAAGCTTTCTTT. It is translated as CASSLDKGRVYSTEAFF.

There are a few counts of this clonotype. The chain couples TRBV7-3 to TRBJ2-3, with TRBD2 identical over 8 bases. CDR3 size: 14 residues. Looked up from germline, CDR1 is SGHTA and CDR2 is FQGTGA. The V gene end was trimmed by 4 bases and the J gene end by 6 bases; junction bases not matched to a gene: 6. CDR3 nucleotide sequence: TGTGCCAGCAGCTCCAGCGGGGGACCCGATACGCAGTATTTT. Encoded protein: CASSSSGGPDTQYF.

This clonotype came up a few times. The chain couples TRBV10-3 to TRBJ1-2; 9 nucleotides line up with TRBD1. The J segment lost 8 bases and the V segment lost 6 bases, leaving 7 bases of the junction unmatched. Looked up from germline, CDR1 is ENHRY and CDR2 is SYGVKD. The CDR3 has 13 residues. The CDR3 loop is CAISPGTGPGYTF. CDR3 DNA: TGTGCCATCAGCCCCGGGACAGGGCCCGGCTACACCTTC.

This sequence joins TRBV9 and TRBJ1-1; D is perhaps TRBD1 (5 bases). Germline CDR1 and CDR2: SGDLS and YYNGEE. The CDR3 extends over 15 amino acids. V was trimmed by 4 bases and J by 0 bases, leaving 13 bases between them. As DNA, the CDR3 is TGTGCCAGCAGCCCCGGATCGGGGGTGAACACTGAAGCTTTCTTT. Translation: CASSPGSGVNTEAFF.

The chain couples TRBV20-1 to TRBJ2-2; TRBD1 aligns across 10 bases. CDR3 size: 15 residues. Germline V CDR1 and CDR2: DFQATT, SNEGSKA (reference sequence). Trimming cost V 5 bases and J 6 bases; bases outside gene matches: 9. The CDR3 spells CSASGGDRGPGELFF. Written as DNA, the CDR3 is TGCAGTGCTTCCGGGGGGGACAGGGGTCCCGGGGAGCTGTTTTTT.

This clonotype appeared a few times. CDR3 in DNA: TGTGCCAGCAGGCCTGGAACGGGAGGGCCGGATGAGCAGTACTTC. The encoded protein is CASRPGTGGPDEQYF. The gene calls are TRBV7-6 and TRBJ2-7; 8 bases agree with TRBD2. J lost 7 bases, V lost 6 bases, and 14 bases had no gene match. CDR3 length equals 15 residues. From germline, CDR1 is SGHVS and CDR2 FNYEAQ. The whole variable domain, remainder taken from reference TRBV7-6 and TRBJ2-7, is GAGVSQSPRYKVTKRGQDVALRCDPISGHVSLYWYRQALGQGPEFLTYFNYEAQQDKSGLPNDRFSAERPEGSISTLTIQRTEQRDSAMYRCASRPGTGGPDEQYFGPGTRLTVT.

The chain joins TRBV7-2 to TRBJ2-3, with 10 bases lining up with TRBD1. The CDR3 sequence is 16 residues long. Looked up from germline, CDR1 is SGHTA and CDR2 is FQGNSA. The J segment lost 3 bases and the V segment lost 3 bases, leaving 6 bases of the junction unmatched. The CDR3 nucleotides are TGTGCCAGCAGCTTTCTCGACAGGGGGCCGACAGATACGCAGTATTTT. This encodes CASSFLDRGPTDTQYF. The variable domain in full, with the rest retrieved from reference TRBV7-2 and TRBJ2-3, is GAGVSQSPSNKVTEKGKDVELRCDPISGHTALYWYRQSLGQGLEFLIYFQGNSAPDKSGLPSDRFSAERTGGSVSTLTIQRTQQEDSAVYLCASSFLDRGPTDTQYFGPGTRLTVL.